Included here is one TCR beta chain sequence, with context. The CDR3 is 11 residues long. V lost 6 bases to trimming and J lost 1 base, with 3 bases between them. Germline loops: CDR1 MNHEY, CDR2 SVGAGI. The entry originates in a study of control samples from healthy donors and cancer patients. The table came from immunoSEQ multiplex PCR; TCRdb's copy has only in-frame clones and leaves some out. The sample has about 84,000 clones, 91% seen once. Sequenced material: blood. V gene TRBV6-5 combines with J gene TRBJ1-2; D not certain. The receptor was isolated from a man aged 30-40 years in good health. The CDR3, as DNA: TGTGCCAGCAGGAATAACTATGGCTACACCTTC. Encoded protein: CASRNNYGYTF.